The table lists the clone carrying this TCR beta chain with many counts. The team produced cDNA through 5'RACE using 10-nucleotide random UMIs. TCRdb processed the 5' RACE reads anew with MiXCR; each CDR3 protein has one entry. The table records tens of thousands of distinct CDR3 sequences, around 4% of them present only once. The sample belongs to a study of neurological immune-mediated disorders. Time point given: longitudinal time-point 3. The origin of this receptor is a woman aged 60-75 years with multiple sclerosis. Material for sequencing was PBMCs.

In DNA form, the CDR3 reads TGTGCCAGCAGGAAGGGTTGGTCCACAGATACGCAGTATTTT. Translation: CASRKGWSTDTQYF. V is TRBV6-5 and J is TRBJ2-3, with D uncertain. V lost 6 bases and J 2 bases, leaving 12 bases between the germline ends. Germline CDR1 reads MNHEY; CDR2 reads SVGAGI. This CDR3 comprises 14 residues.